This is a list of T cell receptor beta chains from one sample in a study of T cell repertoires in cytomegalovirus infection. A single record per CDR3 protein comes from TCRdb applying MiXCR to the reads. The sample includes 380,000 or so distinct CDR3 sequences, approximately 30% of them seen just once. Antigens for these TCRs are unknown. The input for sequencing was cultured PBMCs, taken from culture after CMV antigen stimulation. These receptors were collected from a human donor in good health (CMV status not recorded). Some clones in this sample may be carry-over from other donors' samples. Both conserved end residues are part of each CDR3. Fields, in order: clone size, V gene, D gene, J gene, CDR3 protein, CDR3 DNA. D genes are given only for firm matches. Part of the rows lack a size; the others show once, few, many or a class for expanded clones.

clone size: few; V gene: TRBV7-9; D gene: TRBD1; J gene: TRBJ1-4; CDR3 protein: CASRTGEQKLFF; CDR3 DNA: TGTGCCAGTCGGACAGGGGAGCAAAAACTGTTTTTT
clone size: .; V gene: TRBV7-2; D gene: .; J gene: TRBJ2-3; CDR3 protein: CASSAYTDTQYF; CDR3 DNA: TGTGCCAGCAGCGCTTACACAGATACGCAGTATTTT
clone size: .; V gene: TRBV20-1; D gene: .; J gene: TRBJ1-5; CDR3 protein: CSARGNSNQPQHF; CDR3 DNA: TGCAGTGCTAGAGGGAATAGCAATCAGCCCCAGCATTTT
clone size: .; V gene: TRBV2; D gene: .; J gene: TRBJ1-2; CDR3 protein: CASSAIMMGF; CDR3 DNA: TGTGCCAGCAGTGCGATCATGATGGGATTC
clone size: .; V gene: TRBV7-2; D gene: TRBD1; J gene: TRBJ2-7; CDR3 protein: CASSPDGWQGASYEQYF; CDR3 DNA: TGTGCCAGCAGCCCCGATGGGTGGCAGGGGGCCTCCTACGAGCAGTACTTC
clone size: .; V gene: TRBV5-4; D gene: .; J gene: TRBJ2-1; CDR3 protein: CASSPLVESYNEQFF; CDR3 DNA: TGTGCCAGCAGCCCCCTAGTTGAGTCCTACAATGAGCAGTTCTTC
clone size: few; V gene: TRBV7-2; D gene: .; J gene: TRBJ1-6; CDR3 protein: CASSLATIPGQANSPLHF; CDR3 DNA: TGTGCCAGCAGCTTAGCCACTATCCCCGGACAAGCTAATTCACCCCTCCACTTT
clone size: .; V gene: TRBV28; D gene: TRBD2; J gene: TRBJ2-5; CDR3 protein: CASNSAGVQETQYF; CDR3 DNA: TGTGCCAGCAACTCAGCGGGAGTACAAGAGACCCAGTACTTC
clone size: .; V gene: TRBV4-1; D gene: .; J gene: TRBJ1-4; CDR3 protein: CASSQGSTNEKLFF; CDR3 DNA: TGCGCCAGCAGCCAAGGGTCGACTAATGAAAAACTGTTTTTT
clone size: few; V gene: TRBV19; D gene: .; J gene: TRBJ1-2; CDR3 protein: CASSIVGQNYGYTF; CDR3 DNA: TGTGCCAGTAGTATAGTCGGACAAAACTATGGCTACACCTTC
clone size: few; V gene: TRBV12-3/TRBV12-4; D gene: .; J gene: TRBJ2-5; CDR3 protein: CASSLTSAVETQYF; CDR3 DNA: TGTGCCAGCAGTCTTACTTCAGCGGTTGAGACCCAGTACTTC
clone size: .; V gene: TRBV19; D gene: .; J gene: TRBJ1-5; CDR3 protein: CASSRQAPNQPQHF; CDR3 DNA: TGTGCCAGTAGTAGACAGGCACCCAATCAGCCCCAGCATTTT
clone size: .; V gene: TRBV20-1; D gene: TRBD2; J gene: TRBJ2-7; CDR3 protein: CSASSSGRPYEQYF; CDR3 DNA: TGCAGTGCTAGTTCCAGCGGGAGGCCCTACGAGCAGTACTTC
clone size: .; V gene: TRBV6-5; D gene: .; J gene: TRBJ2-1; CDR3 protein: CASGPDPTSYNEQFF; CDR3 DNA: TGTGCCAGCGGTCCGGACCCCACCTCCTACAATGAGCAGTTCTTC
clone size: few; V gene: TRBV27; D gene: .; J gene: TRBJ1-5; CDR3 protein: CASSLITGNGNQPQHF; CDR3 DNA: TGTGCCAGCAGTTTAATAACAGGGAATGGCAATCAGCCCCAGCATTTT
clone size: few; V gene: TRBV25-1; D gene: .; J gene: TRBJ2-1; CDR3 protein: CASSAIGPPAYNEQFF; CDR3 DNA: TGTGCCAGCAGTGCTATAGGCCCCCCTGCCTACAATGAGCAGTTCTTC
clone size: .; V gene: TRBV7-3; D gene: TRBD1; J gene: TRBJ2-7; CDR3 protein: CASSLTGGNAYEQYF; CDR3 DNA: TGTGCCAGCAGCTTAACAGGGGGCAACGCCTACGAGCAGTACTTC
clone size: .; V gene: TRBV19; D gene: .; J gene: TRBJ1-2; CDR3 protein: CASSIGSGYDYTF; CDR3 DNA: TGTGCCAGTAGTATAGGGAGTGGCTATGACTACACCTTC
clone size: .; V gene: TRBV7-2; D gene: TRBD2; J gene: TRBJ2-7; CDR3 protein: CASSLSNSGRAYEQYF; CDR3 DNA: TGTGCCAGCAGCTTATCAAATAGCGGGAGGGCCTACGAGCAGTACTTC
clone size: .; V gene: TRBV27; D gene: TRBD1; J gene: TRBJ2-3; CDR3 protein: CASSRLGTGGADTQYF; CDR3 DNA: TGTGCCAGCAGTCGCTTGGGGACAGGGGGTGCAGATACGCAGTATTTT
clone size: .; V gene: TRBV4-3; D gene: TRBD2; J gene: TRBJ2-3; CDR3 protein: CASSQDSGGPGTQYF; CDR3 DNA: TGCGCCAGCAGCCAAGACTCGGGGGGACCAGGAACGCAGTATTTT
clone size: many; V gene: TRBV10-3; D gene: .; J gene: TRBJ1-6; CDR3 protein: CAISEQGFNSPLHF; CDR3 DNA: TGTGCCATCAGTGAACAAGGTTTTAATTCACCCCTCCACTTT
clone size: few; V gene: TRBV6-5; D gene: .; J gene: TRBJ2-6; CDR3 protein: CATTSGANVLTF; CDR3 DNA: TGTGCCACTACGTCTGGGGCCAACGTCCTGACTTTC
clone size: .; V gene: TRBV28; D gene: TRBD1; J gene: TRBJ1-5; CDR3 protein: CASREQGAPPPQHF; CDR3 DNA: TGTGCCAGCAGGGAACAGGGGGCCCCTCCGCCCCAGCATTTT
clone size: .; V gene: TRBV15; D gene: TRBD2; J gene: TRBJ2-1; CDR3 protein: CATSSLIGTSGYNEQFF; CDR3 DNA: TGTGCCACCAGCAGCTTAATCGGGACTAGCGGATACAATGAGCAGTTCTTC
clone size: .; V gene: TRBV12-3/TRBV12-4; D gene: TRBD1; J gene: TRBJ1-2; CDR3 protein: CASRAWDRLGGYTF; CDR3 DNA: TGTGCCAGCAGAGCCTGGGACAGGCTGGGTGGCTACACCTTC
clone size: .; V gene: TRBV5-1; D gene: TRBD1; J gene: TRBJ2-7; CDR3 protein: CASTMDRGNEQYF; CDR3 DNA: TGCGCCAGCACCATGGACAGGGGAAACGAGCAGTACTTC
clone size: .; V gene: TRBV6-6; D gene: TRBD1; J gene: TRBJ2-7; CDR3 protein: CASSYDETGISYEQYF; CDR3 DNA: TGTGCCAGCAGTTATGATGAGACAGGGATTTCCTACGAGCAGTACTTC
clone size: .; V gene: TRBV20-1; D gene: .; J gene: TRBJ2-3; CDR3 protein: CSARDSPTDTQYF; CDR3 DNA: TGCAGTGCTAGAGATAGCCCCACAGATACGCAGTATTTT
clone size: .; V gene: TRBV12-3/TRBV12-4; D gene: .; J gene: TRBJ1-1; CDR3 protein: CASSTAMRGAFF; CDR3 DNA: TGTGCCAGCAGTACGGCGATGAGAGGAGCTTTCTTT
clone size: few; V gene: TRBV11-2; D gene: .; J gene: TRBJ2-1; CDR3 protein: CASSLVGPQGTHHPYNEQFF; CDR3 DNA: TGTGCCAGCAGCTTAGTGGGACCACAGGGAACCCACCACCCCTACAATGAGCAGTTCTTC
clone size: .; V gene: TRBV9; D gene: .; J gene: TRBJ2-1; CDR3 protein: CASSVEANEQFF; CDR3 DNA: TGTGCCAGCAGCGTAGAAGCCAATGAGCAGTTCTTC
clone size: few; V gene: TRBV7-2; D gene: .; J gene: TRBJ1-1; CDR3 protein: CASSPSSLNTEAFF; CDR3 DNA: TGTGCCAGCAGCCCAAGCTCGTTGAACACTGAAGCTTTCTTT
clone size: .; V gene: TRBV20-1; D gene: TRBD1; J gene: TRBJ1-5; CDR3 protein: CSAGRDRSRDQPQHF; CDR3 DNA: TGCAGTGCCGGCCGGGACAGAAGCAGAGATCAGCCCCAGCATTTT
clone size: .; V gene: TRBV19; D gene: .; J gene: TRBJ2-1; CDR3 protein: CASSIDYQTYNEQFF; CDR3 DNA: TGTGCCAGTAGTATTGACTATCAGACCTACAATGAGCAGTTCTTC
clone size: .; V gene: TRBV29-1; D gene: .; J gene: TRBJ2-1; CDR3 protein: CSARLTRSYNEQFF; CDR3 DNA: TGCAGCGCTAGATTAACTAGGTCCTACAATGAGCAGTTCTTC
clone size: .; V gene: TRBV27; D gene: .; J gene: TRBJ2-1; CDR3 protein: CASTEGSAGGGEQFF; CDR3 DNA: TGTGCCAGCACCGAAGGGTCGGCAGGGGGGGGTGAGCAGTTCTTC
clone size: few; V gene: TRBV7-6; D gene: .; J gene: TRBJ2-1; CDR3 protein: CASSSPYAYNEQFF; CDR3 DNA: TGTGCCAGCAGCTCCCCCTACGCCTACAATGAGCAGTTCTTC
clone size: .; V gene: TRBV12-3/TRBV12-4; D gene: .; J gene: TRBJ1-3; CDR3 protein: CASSGGAVGNTIYF; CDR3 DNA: TGTGCCAGCAGCGGGGGGGCGGTGGGGAACACCATATATTTT
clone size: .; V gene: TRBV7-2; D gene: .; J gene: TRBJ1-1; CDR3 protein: CASSFRGGGEAFF; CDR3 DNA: TGTGCCAGCAGCTTCCGTGGTGGGGGTGAAGCTTTCTTT
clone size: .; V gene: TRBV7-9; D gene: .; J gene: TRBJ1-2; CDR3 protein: CASSSAPDQGYTF; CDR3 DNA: TGTGCCAGCAGCTCAGCCCCCGACCAGGGCTACACCTTC
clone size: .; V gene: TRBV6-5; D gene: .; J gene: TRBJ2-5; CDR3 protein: CASSYSRGGEETQYF; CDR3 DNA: TGTGCCAGCAGTTACTCGAGGGGGGGTGAAGAGACCCAGTACTTC
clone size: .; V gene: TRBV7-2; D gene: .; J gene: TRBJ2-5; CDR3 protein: CASSLNMRETQYF; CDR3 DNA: TGTGCCAGCAGCTTAAATATGAGGGAGACCCAGTACTTC
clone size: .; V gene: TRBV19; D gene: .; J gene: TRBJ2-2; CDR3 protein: CASIPRGARHTGELFF; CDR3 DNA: TGTGCCAGTATCCCCCGGGGGGCTCGTCACACCGGGGAGCTGTTTTTT
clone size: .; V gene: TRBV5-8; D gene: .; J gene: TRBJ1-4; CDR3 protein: CASSFQGAGNEKLFF; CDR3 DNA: TGTGCCAGCAGCTTTCAGGGCGCGGGTAATGAAAAACTGTTTTTT